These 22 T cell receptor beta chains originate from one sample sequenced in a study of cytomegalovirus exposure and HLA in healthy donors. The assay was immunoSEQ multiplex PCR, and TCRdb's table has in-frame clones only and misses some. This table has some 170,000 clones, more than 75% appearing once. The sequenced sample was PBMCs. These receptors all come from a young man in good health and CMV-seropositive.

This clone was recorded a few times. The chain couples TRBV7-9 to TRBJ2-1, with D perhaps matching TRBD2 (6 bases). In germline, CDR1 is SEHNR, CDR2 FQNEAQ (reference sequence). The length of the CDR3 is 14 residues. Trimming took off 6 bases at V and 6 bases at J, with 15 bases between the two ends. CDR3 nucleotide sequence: TGTGCCAGCAGGCCCGGGACTCGATCCAATGAGCAGTTCTTC. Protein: CASRPGTRSNEQFF.

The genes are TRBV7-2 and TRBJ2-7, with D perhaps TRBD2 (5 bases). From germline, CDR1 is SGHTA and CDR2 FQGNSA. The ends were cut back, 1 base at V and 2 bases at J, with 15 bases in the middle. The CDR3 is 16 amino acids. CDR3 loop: CASSLVGARPAYEQYF. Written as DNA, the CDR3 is TGTGCCAGCAGCTTAGTGGGAGCGAGACCCGCCTACGAGCAGTACTTC.

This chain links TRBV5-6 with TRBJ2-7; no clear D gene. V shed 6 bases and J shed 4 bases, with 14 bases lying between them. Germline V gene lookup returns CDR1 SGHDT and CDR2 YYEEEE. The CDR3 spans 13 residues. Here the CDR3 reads CASTPPSGYEQYF. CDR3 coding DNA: TGTGCCAGCACCCCTCCATCGGGTTACGAGCAGTACTTC.

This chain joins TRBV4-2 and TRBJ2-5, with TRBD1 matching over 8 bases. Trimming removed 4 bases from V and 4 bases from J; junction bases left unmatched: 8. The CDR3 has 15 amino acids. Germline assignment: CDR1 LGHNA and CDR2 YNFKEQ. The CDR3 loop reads CASSPLGRGRETQYF. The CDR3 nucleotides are TGTGCCAGCAGCCCCTTGGGCAGGGGGCGAGAGACCCAGTACTTC.

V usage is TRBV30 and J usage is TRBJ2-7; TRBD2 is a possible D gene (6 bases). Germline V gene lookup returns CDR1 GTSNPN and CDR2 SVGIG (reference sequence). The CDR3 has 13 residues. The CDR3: CALGGRGVPEQYF. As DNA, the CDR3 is TGTGCGTTGGGAGGTAGAGGGGTCCCCGAGCAGTACTTC.

CDR3 sequence: CAWSVHRVSGEQFF. Written as DNA, the CDR3 is TGTGCCTGGAGTGTACACAGGGTTTCAGGAGAGCAGTTCTTC. The V and J genes are TRBV30 and TRBJ2-1, with D maybe TRBD1 (6 bases). This CDR3 comprises 14 residues. V dropped 0 bases and J dropped 10 bases, with 16 bases sitting between them. Germline V lookup: CDR1 GTSNPN, CDR2 SVGIG (reference sequence).

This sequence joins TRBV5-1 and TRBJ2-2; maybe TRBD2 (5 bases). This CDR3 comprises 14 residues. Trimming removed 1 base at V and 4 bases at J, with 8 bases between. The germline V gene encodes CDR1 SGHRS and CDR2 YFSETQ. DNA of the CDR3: TGCGCCAGCAGCTTGACCGAGGGCACCGGGGAGCTGTTTTTT. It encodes CASSLTEGTGELFF.

The DNA for the CDR3 is TGTGCCAGCAGTTACGTTAGGGAGTCTATGAACACTGAAGCTTTCTTT. Protein sequence: CASSYVRESMNTEAFF. The chain uses TRBV6-5 and TRBJ1-1; D ambiguous. The CDR3 contains 16 residues. From germline, CDR1 is MNHEY and CDR2 SVGAGI. V was pared by 2 bases and J by 0 bases, with 13 bases between.

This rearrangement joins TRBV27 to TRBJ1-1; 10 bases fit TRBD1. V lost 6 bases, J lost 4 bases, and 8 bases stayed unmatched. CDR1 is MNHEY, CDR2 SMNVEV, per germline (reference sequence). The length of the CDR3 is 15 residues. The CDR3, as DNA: TGTGCCAGCAGGTCAGACAGGGGGCGAGCCACTGAAGCTTTCTTT. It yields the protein CASRSDRGRATEAFF.

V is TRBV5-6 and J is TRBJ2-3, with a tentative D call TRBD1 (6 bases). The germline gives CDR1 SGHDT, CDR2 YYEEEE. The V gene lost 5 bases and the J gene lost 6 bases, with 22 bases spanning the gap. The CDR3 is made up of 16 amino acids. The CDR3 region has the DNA TGTGCCAGCAGTCTACGGACGGACTTTAGGGGGGATACGCAGTATTTT. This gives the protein CASSLRTDFRGDTQYF. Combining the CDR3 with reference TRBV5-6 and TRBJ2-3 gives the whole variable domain DAGVTQSPTHLIKTRGQQVTLRCSPKSGHDTVSWYQQALGQGPQFIFQYYEEEERQRGNFPDRFSGHQFPNYSSELNVNALLLGDSALYLCASSLRTDFRGDTQYFGPGTRLTVL.

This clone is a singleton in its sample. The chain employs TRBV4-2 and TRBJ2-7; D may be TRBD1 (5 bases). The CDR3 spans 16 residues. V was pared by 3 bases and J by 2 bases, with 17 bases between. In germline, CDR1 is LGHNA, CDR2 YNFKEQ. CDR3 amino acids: CASSHASPGNAYEQYF. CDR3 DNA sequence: TGTGCCAGCAGCCACGCCTCCCCAGGGAATGCCTACGAGCAGTACTTC.

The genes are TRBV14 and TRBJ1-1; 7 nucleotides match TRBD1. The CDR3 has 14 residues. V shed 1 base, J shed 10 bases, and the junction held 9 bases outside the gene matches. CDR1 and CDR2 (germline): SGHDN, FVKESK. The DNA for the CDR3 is TGTGCCAGCAGCCAAGGATTGACAGGGCGAGGAGCTTTCTTT. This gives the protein CASSQGLTGRGAFF.

CDR3 bases: TGTGCCAGCAGTTTTCGGCTAGCGGATACAGCCAAAAACATTCAGTACTTC. Residues: CASSFRLADTAKNIQYF. The V and J genes are TRBV28 and TRBJ2-4, with 7 bases lining up with TRBD2. V lost 3 bases to trimming and J lost 0 bases; unmatched junction nucleotides: 8. CDR1 is MDHEN, CDR2 SYDVKM, per germline. The CDR3 extends over 17 amino acids.

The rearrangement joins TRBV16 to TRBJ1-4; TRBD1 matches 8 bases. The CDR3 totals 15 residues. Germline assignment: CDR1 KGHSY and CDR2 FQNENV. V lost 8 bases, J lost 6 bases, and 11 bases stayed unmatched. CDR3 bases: TGTGCCAGCCGCTCCACCCCGGGACAGGATGAAAAACTGTTTTTT. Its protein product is CASRSTPGQDEKLFF.

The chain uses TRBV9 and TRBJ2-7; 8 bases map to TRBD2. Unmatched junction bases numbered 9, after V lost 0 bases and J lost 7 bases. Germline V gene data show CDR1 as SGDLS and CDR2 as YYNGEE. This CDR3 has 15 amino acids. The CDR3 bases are TGTGCCAGCAGCGTAGAGGGGACTCGGGAGGGAGAGCAGTACTTC. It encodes CASSVEGTREGEQYF.

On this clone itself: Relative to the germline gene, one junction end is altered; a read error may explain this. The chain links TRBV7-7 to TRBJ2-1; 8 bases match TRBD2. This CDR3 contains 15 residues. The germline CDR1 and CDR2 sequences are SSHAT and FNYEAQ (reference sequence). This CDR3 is CASSPSGGRNNEQFF. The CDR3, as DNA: TGTGCTAGCAGCCCGAGCGGGGGCCGTAACAATGAGCAGTTCTTC.

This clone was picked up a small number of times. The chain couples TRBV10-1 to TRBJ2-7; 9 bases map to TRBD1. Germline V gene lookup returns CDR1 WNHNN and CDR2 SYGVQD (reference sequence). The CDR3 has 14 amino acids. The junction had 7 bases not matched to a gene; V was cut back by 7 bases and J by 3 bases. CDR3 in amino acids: CASTGTGSIYEQYF. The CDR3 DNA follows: TGCGCCAGCACCGGGACAGGGTCTATCTACGAGCAGTACTTC.

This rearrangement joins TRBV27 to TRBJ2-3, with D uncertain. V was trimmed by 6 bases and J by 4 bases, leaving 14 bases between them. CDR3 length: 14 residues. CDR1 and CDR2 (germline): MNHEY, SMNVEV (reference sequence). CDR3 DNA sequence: TGTGCCAGCAGAAACCTGGTGAGAGCAGATACGCAGTATTTT. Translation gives CASRNLVRADTQYF.

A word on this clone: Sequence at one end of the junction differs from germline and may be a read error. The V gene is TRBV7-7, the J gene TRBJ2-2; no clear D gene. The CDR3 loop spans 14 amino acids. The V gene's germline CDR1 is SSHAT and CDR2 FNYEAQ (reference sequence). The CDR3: CASSRARNTGELFF. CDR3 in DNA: TGTGCTAGCAGCCGCGCCCGAAACACCGGGGAGCTGTTTTTT.

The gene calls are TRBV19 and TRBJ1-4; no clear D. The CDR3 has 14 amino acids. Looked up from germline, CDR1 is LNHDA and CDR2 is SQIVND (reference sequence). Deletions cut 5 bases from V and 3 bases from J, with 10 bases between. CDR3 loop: CASSYQVANEKLFF. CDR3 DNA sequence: TGTGCCAGTAGTTATCAGGTGGCTAATGAAAAACTGTTTTTT.

CDR3 in amino acids: CSVEGFDRVGSPEAFF. The CDR3 DNA is TGCAGCGTTGAAGGGTTTGACAGGGTGGGTTCCCCTGAAGCTTTCTTT. The chain links TRBV29-1 to TRBJ1-1; 7 bases fit TRBD1. The germline V gene encodes CDR1 SQVTM and CDR2 ANQGSEA. This CDR3 has 16 amino acids. Trimming at V came to 1 base and at J to 6 bases, leaving 14 bases not matched to a gene. Based on the CDR3 plus reference TRBV29-1 and TRBJ1-1, the full variable domain is SAVISQKPSRDICQRGTSLTIQCQVDSQVTMMFWYRQQPGQSLTLIATANQGSEATYESGFVIDKFPISRPNLTFSTLTVSNMSPEDSSIYLCSVEGFDRVGSPEAFFGQGTRLTVV.

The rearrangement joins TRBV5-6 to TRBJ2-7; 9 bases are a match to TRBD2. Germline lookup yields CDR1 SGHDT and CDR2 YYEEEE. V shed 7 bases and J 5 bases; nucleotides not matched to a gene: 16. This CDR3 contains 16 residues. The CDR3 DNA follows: TGTGCCAGCCTACAGCGGGGGGTCTTTAGCAAGAACGAGCAGTACTTC. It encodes CASLQRGVFSKNEQYF.